This entry lists 25 T cell receptor beta chains sequenced from one sample in a study of shared clonotypes between healthy human individuals (dated by TCRdb to the early 2020s). Receptor libraries were prepared by the immunoSEQ multiplex PCR assay. Drawn from immuneACCESS, this table holds only the in-frame rearrangements with V and J called that TCRdb kept. Clones are partly lost; checked studies trace under half to an unresolved V gene and leave the rest unexplained. In all, the sample holds around 1.5 million clones, and approximately 98% of those were seen once. The top ten clones comprise roughly 0.4% of the sample. The material sequenced was naive CD4+ T cells sorted from blood. This sample's cell subset or site label indicates: CD45RA+ positively selected. The receptor source for this set is a man younger than 40 in good health.

The chain uses TRBV5-1 and TRBJ2-3; TRBD1 matches 7 bases. The V segment lost 4 bases and the J segment 2 bases; nucleotides outside the gene matches: 4. Looked up from germline, CDR1 is SGHRS and CDR2 is YFSETQ. The CDR3 totals 14 residues. The CDR3 is CASSATGDTDTQYF. The CDR3 DNA follows: TGCGCCAGCAGCGCCACAGGGGACACAGATACGCAGTATTTT.

V and J are TRBV19 and TRBJ2-1; no clear D gene. The CDR3 is 15 residues long. V shed 4 bases and J shed 0 bases, with 10 bases lying between them. Germline lookup yields CDR1 LNHDA and CDR2 SQIVND (reference sequence). CDR3 amino acids: CASSKQSSSYNEQFF. The CDR3 region has the DNA TGTGCCAGTAGTAAACAGTCGAGCTCCTACAATGAGCAGTTCTTC.

The J gene is TRBJ1-1, the V gene TRBV11-2; D remains ambiguous. From germline, CDR1 is SGHAT and CDR2 FQNNGV. The V end was cut by 1 base, the J end by 1 base, with 7 bases between. This CDR3 has 14 residues. The CDR3 spells CASSLVYPNTEAFF. CDR3 bases: TGTGCCAGCAGCTTAGTCTACCCGAACACTGAAGCTTTCTTT.

The chain combines TRBV27 with TRBJ1-5, with D hard to call. Trimming took 4 bases from V and 4 from J, leaving 11 bases between them. CDR1 is MNHEY, CDR2 SMNVEV, per germline (reference sequence). There are 14 residues in the CDR3. CDR3 amino acids: CASSSYSGNQPQHF. In DNA form, the CDR3 reads TGTGCCAGCAGTTCATACAGCGGTAATCAGCCCCAGCATTTT.

This clone has just one count. The chain recombines TRBV30 with TRBJ1-2; D ambiguous. Germline V gives CDR1 GTSNPN, CDR2 SVGIG (reference sequence). The CDR3 runs to 14 residues. V was trimmed by 3 bases and J by 4 bases, leaving 15 bases between them. CDR3 bases: TGTGCCTGGAGCTCTGGTCGGTTTTCCTATGGCTACACCTTC. Its protein is CAWSSGRFSYGYTF.

The chain recombines TRBV21-1 with TRBJ1-5. TRBV21-1 is noted as a pseudogene. The CDR3 contains 18 residues. Written as DNA, the CDR3 is TGTGCCAGCAGCAATGATTTTCCGGGGGATTTTCGCAATCAGCCCCAGCATTTT. Amino acids: CASSNDFPGDFRNQPQHF.

The chain has TRBV5-1 and TRBJ2-3, with D perhaps matching TRBD2 (7 bases). CDR1 and CDR2 from the germline V gene are SGHRS and YFSETQ. Trimming shortened V by 0 bases and J by 4 bases, and 15 bases separated the two germline ends. This CDR3 contains 16 residues. CDR3 sequence (DNA): TGCGCCAGCAGCTTGGGTGGGGGGGCGAGAGCAGATACGCAGTATTTT. Translation gives CASSLGGGARADTQYF.

This clone was seen a few times. This chain links TRBV5-5 with TRBJ1-5; D not certain. Germline V CDR1 and CDR2: SGHKS, YYEKEE (reference sequence). The CDR3 length is 14 residues. V gave up 4 bases and J gave up 5 bases, with 13 bases separating them. CDR3 loop: CASSPLGRDQPQHF. In nucleotides, the CDR3 is TGTGCCAGCAGCCCTCTCGGCAGAGATCAGCCCCAGCATTTT.

This clone appeared a single time. The chain links TRBV9 to TRBJ2-1; 7 nucleotides line up with TRBD1. The V and J ends lost 1 base and 4 bases, in that order; junction bases with no gene match: 5. Germline lookup yields CDR1 SGDLS and CDR2 YYNGEE. This CDR3 has 15 amino acids. CDR3 DNA: TGTGCCAGCAGCGTATCTACAGGGGTTTACAATGAGCAGTTCTTC. Amino acids: CASSVSTGVYNEQFF.

The gene calls are TRBV9 and TRBJ2-5; 9 bases agree with TRBD1. The CDR3 runs 15 residues. In germline, CDR1 is SGDLS, CDR2 YYNGEE. The trim removed 3 bases at V and 5 bases at J, leaving 8 bases unmatched. CDR3 region: CASSAGTGQHETQYF. As DNA, the CDR3 is TGTGCCAGCAGCGCCGGGACAGGGCAGCACGAGACCCAGTACTTC.

This clone has just one count. The chain uses TRBV11-2 and TRBJ2-2; 8 bases agree with TRBD2. Germline V gene data show CDR1 as SGHAT and CDR2 as FQNNGV. The junction had 4 bases not matched to a gene; V was cut back by 4 bases and J by 6 bases. This CDR3 is built from 14 residues. The CDR3 DNA is TGTGCCAGCAGCTATGGACTAGCCTCCGGGGAGCTGTTTTTT. This translates into CASSYGLASGELFF.

V gene TRBV7-8 combines with J gene TRBJ2-7, with TRBD2 identical over 8 bases. V lost 3 bases to trimming and J lost 1 base; unmatched junction nucleotides: 5. Germline loops: CDR1 SGHVS, CDR2 FQNEAQ. The CDR3 is 15 residues long. The CDR3 here is CASSLSGGPSYEQYF. DNA of the CDR3: TGTGCCAGCAGCTTGAGCGGGGGCCCTTCCTACGAGCAGTACTTC.

The genes are TRBV7-9 and TRBJ2-7; D gene unclear. CDR1 and CDR2 from the germline V gene are SEHNR and FQNEAQ (reference sequence). This CDR3 has 12 amino acids. Trimming shortened V by 2 bases and J by 7 bases, and 9 bases separated the two germline ends. CDR3 nucleotide sequence: TGTGCCAGCAGCTTACCACAAGGGGAGCAGTACTTC. Amino acids: CASSLPQGEQYF. The variable domain in full, completed from reference TRBV7-9 and TRBJ2-7, reads DTGVSQNPRHKITKRGQNVTFRCDPISEHNRLYWYRQTLGQGPEFLTYFQNEAQLEKSRLLSDRFSAERPKGSFSTLEIQRTEQGDSAMYLCASSLPQGEQYFGPGTRLTVT.

This clone has just one count. J is TRBJ1-3 and V is TRBV11-2; a possible D gene is TRBD1 (5 bases). Trimming removed 8 bases from V and 11 bases from J, with 25 bases in between. This CDR3 contains 15 residues. In germline, CDR1 is SGHAT, CDR2 FQNNGV. The CDR3 nucleotides are TGTGCCAGCGCGGGGGTTTCTAGTTCCTCAGGCGCCATATATTTT. This encodes CASAGVSSSSGAIYF.

Turning to this clone: The same CDR3 can be traced to other DNA sequences in this sample. This chain uses TRBV6-5 with TRBJ1-5; the D is unclear. The CDR3 spans 13 residues. CDR1 and CDR2 from the germline V gene are MNHEY and SVGAGI. The V end was cut by 2 bases, the J end by 3 bases, with 5 bases between. CDR3 sequence reads: CASSYIPNQPQHF. The DNA of the CDR3 is TGTGCCAGCAGTTACATACCCAATCAGCCCCAGCATTTT.

V gene TRBV2 combines with J gene TRBJ1-2, with a tentative D call TRBD1 (5 bases). V was clipped by 5 bases and J by 4 bases, with 8 bases between them. The CDR3 sequence is 12 residues long. The germline CDR1 and CDR2 sequences are SNHLY and FYNNEI. CDR3 in DNA: TGTGCCAGCAGTCCAGACAGCTATGGCTACACCTTC. It specifies CASSPDSYGYTF.

This chain connects TRBV6-1 to TRBJ1-3; 7 positions agree with TRBD1. The V gene's germline CDR1 is MNHNS and CDR2 SASEGT. This CDR3 contains 15 residues. V lost 2 bases to trimming and J lost 8 bases; unmatched junction nucleotides: 9. CDR3 nucleotides: TGTGCCAGCAGTGAATTACAGGGGTTGAGTCACACCATATATTTT. Amino acids: CASSELQGLSHTIYF.

This chain uses TRBV7-2 with TRBJ2-1, with 7 bases fitting TRBD1. Germline V CDR1 and CDR2: SGHTA, FQGNSA. V lost 0 bases and J lost 4; bases outside the gene matches: 3. The CDR3 covers 15 residues. The CDR3 sequence: CASSLAPGGYNEQFF. CDR3 coding DNA: TGTGCCAGCAGCTTAGCACCAGGGGGTTACAATGAGCAGTTCTTC.

Worth noting for this clone: Other DNA sequences within the sample encode an identical CDR3. The CDR3 DNA follows: TGCGCCAGCAGCTTGGTTCAGGGGGCCTCCTACGAGCAGTACTTC. Its translation: CASSLVQGASYEQYF. The chain uses TRBV5-1 and TRBJ2-7; 8 positions agree with TRBD1. The CDR3 runs to 15 residues. Trimming at V came to 0 bases and at J to 0 bases, leaving 2 bases not matched to a gene. Germline CDR1 SGHRS, CDR2 YFSETQ.

This chain's CDR3 is CASSFFRGSSYEQYF. CDR3 coding DNA: TGTGCCAGCAGTTTTTTTCGCGGTTCCTCCTACGAGCAGTACTTC. The gene calls are TRBV28 and TRBJ2-7, with D unresolved. The length of the CDR3 is 15 residues. Looked up from germline, CDR1 is MDHEN and CDR2 is SYDVKM. The V gene lost 3 bases and the J gene lost 0 bases, with 12 bases spanning the gap.

This clone was recorded only once. The J gene is TRBJ1-2, the V gene TRBV7-2, with 7 positions matching TRBD1. The CDR3 runs 14 residues. V was clipped by 5 bases and J by 3 bases; unmatched bases: 6. Germline lookup yields CDR1 SGHTA and CDR2 FQGNSA. CDR3 bases: TGTGCCAGCAGCCCGATGACAGGGTACTATGGCTACACCTTC. This encodes CASSPMTGYYGYTF. The whole variable domain, remainder taken from reference TRBV7-2 and TRBJ1-2, is GAGVSQSPSNKVTEKGKDVELRCDPISGHTALYWYRQSLGQGLEFLIYFQGNSAPDKSGLPSDRFSAERTGGSVSTLTIQRTQQEDSAVYLCASSPMTGYYGYTFGSGTRLTVV.

V is TRBV4-3 and J is TRBJ2-7; TRBD2 might be the D (6 bases). Germline lookup yields CDR1 LGHNA and CDR2 YSLEER. The ends were cut back, 1 base at V and 3 bases at J, with 22 bases in the middle. The CDR3 length is 18 residues. CDR3 nucleotide sequence: TGCGCCAGCAGCCAAGCCGTCTCGAAGGGAGGAGGATACTACGAGCAGTACTTC. It specifies CASSQAVSKGGGYYEQYF.

The chain recombines TRBV6-6 with TRBJ1-2; D unresolved. V lost 8 bases and J lost 0, with 4 bases in between. The CDR3 loop spans 11 amino acids. CDR1 and CDR2 (germline): MNHNY, SVGAGI (reference sequence). The CDR3 loop is CASGANYGYTF. The DNA of the CDR3 is TGTGCCAGCGGGGCTAACTATGGCTACACCTTC.

The V call is TRBV28, the J call TRBJ2-3, with D maybe TRBD1 (6 bases). This CDR3 contains 15 residues. Trimming stripped 3 bases from V and 1 base from J, with 11 bases between. CDR1 and CDR2 (germline): MDHEN, SYDVKM. Written as DNA, the CDR3 is TGTGCCAGCAGTTTGGCAGGGGCTGGCACAGATACGCAGTATTTT. Residues: CASSLAGAGTDTQYF. Drawing the rest from reference TRBV28 and TRBJ2-3, the complete variable domain is DVKVTQSSRYLVKRTGEKVFLECVQDMDHENMFWYRQDPGLGLRLIYFSYDVKMKEKGDIPEGYSVSREKKERFSLILESASTNQTSMYLCASSLAGAGTDTQYFGPGTRLTVL.

The chain joins TRBV30 to TRBJ1-3, with D perhaps matching TRBD1 (5 bases). V lost 0 bases, J lost 3 bases, and 6 bases lay in between. Germline CDR1 reads GTSNPN; CDR2 reads SVGIG (reference sequence). There are 13 residues in the CDR3. The CDR3 protein is CAWSVRGGNTIYF. Written as DNA, the CDR3 is TGTGCCTGGAGTGTAAGGGGTGGAAACACCATATATTTT.